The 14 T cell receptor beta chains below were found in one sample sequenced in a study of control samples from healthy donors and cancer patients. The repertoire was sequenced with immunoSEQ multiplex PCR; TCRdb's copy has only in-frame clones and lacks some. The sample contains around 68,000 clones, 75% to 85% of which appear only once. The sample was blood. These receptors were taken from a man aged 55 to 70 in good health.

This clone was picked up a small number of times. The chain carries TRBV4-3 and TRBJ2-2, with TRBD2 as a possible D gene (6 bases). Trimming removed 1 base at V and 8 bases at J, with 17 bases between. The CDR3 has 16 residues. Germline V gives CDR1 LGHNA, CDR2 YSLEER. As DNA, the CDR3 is TGCGCCAGCAGCCAAGCCCCCGGGGGAGCTCCTGGGGAGCTGTTTTTT. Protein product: CASSQAPGGAPGELFF.

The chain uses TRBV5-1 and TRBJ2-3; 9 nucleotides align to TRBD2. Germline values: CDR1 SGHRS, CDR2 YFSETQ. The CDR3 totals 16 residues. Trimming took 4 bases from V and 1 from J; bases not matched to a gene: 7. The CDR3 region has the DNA TGCGCCAGCAGCCAGATTAGCGGGAGAGGCACAGATACGCAGTATTTT. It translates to CASSQISGRGTDTQYF.

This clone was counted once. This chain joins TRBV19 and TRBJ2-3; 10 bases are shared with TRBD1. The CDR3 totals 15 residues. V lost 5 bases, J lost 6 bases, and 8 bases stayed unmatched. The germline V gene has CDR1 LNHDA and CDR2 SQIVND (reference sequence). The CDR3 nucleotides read TGTGCCAGTAGTCTTGGGACAGGGGTTGGGGATACGCAGTATTTT. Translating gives CASSLGTGVGDTQYF.

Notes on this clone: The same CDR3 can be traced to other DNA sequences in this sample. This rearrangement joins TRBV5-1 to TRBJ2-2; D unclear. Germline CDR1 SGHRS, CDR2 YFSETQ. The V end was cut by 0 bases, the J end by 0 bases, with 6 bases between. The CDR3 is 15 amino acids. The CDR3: CASSLGSANTGELFF. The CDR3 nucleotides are TGCGCCAGCAGCTTGGGGAGCGCGAACACCGGGGAGCTGTTTTTT.

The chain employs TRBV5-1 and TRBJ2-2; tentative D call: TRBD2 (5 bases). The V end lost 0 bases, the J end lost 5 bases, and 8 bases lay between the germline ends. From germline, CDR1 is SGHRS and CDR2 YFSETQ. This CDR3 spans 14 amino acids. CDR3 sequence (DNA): TGCGCCAGCAGCTTGGCGGGAAGGACCGGGGAGCTGTTTTTT. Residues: CASSLAGRTGELFF.

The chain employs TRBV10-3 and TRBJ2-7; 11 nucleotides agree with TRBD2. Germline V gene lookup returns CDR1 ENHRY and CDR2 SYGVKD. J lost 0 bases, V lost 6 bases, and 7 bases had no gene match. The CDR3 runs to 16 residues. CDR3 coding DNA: TGTGCCATCAGCGTCCCTAGCGGGAGGAGCTCCTACGAGCAGTACTTC. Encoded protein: CAISVPSGRSSYEQYF.

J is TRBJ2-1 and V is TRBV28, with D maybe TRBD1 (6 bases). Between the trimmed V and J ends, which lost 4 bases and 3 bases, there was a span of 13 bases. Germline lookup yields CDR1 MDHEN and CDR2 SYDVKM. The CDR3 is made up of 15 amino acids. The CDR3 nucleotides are TGTGCCAGCAGTTCTCTGGACAGTCTCTACAATGAGCAGTTCTTC. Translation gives CASSSLDSLYNEQFF.

In DNA form, the CDR3 reads TGCGCCAGCAGCCAAGAGTACTCTAGCGGGATATTATATGAGCAGTTCTTC. Translating it yields CASSQEYSSGILYEQFF. V is TRBV4-3 and J is TRBJ2-1, with 9 bases matching TRBD2. This CDR3 comprises 17 residues. Looked up from germline, CDR1 is LGHNA and CDR2 is YSLEER. The V gene end was trimmed by 0 bases and the J gene end by 8 bases; junction bases not matched to a gene: 11.

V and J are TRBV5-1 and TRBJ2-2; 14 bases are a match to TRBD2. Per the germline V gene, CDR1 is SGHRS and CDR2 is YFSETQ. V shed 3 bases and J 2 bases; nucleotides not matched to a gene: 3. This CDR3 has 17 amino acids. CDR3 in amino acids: CASSWGLAGVNTGELFF. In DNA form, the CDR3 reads TGCGCCAGCAGCTGGGGACTAGCGGGAGTAAACACCGGGGAGCTGTTTTTT. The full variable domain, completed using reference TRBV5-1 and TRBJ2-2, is KAGVTQTPRYLIKTRGQQVTLSCSPISGHRSVSWYQQTPGQGLQFLFEYFSETQRNKGNFPGRFSGRQFSNSRSEMNVSTLELGDSALYLCASSWGLAGVNTGELFFGEGSRLTVL.

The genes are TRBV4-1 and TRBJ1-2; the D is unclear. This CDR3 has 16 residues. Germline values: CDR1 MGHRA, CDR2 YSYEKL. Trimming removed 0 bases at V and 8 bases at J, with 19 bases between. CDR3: CASSQDLLTAGEGYTF. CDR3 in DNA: TGCGCCAGCAGCCAAGATCTTTTAACAGCCGGGGAGGGCTACACCTTC.

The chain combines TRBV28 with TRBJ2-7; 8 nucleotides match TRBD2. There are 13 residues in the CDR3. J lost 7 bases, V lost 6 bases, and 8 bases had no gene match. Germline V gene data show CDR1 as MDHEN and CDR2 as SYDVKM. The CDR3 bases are TGTGCCAGCAGCGACTACTCGGGGGGGGAGCAGTACTTC. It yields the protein CASSDYSGGEQYF. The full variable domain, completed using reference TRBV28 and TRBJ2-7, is DVKVTQSSRYLVKRTGEKVFLECVQDMDHENMFWYRQDPGLGLRLIYFSYDVKMKEKGDIPEGYSVSREKKERFSLILESASTNQTSMYLCASSDYSGGEQYFGPGTRLTVT.

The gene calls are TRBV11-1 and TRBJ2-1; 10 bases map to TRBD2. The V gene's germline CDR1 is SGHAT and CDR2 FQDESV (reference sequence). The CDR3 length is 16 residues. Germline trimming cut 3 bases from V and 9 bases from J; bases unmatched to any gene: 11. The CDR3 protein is CASSFLGASGSGEQFF. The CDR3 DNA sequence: TGTGCCAGCAGCTTCCTTGGAGCTAGCGGGAGTGGTGAGCAGTTCTTC.

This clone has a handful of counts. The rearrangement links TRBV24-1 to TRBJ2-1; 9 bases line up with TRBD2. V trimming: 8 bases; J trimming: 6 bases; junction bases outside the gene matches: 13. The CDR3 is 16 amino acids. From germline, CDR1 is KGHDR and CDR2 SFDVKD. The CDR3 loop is CATNPGGRAGPNEQFF. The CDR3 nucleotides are TGTGCCACCAACCCTGGCGGGAGGGCCGGTCCCAATGAGCAGTTCTTC.

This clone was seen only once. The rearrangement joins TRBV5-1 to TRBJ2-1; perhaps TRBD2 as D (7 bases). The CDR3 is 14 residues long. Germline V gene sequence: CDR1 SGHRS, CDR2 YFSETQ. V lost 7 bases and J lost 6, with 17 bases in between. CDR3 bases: TGCGCCAGCCGCGGGAGACAGGACGGCAATGAGCAGTTCTTC. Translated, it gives CASRGRQDGNEQFF.